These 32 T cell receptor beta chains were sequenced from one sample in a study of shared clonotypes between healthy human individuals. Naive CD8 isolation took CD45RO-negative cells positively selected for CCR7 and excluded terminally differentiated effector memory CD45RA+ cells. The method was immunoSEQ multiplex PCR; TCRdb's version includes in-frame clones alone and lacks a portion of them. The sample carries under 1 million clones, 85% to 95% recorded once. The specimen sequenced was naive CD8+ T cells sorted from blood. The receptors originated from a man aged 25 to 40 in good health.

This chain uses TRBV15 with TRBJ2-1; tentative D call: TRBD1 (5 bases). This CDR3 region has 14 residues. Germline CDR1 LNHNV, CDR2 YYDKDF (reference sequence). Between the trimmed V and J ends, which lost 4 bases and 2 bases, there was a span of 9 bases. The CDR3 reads CATSKTDPYNEQFF. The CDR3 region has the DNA TGTGCCACCAGCAAGACAGATCCCTACAATGAGCAGTTCTTC. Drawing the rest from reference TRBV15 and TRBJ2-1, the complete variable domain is DAMVIQNPRYQVTQFGKPVTLSCSQTLNHNVMYWYQQKSSQAPKLLFHYYDKDFNNEADTPDNFQSRRPNTSFCFLDIRSPGLGDTAMYLCATSKTDPYNEQFFGPGTRLTVL.

The CDR3 protein is CASRVSGSGANVLTF. The CDR3 DNA follows: TGTGCCAGCCGAGTCTCGGGCTCTGGGGCCAACGTCCTGACTTTC. The chain combines TRBV6-5 with TRBJ2-6, with D unclear. The length of the CDR3 is 15 residues. Trimming stripped 8 bases from V and 0 bases from J, with 11 bases between. CDR1 and CDR2 (germline): MNHEY, SVGAGI.

CDR3 region: CASSPPPALNTEAFF. DNA of the CDR3: TGTGCCAGCAGTCCACCTCCAGCCTTAAACACTGAAGCTTTCTTT. This chain connects TRBV6-5 to TRBJ1-1; no clear D gene. CDR1 MNHEY and CDR2 SVGAGI come from the germline V gene. The CDR3 has 15 residues. The V end was cut by 5 bases, the J end by 2 bases, with 15 bases between.

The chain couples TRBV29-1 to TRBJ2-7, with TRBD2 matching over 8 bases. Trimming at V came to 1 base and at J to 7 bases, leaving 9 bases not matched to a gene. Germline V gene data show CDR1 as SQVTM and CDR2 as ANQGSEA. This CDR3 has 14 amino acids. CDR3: CSVEGSGGPVEQYF. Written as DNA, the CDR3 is TGCAGCGTTGAAGGGTCGGGAGGGCCGGTTGAGCAGTACTTC.

The CDR3 protein is CASSPRGLANEQFF. The CDR3 DNA sequence: TGTGCCAGCAGCCCTAGGGGGCTAGCCAATGAGCAGTTCTTC. J is TRBJ2-1 and V is TRBV9, with TRBD1 matching 7 bases. Germline CDR1 SGDLS, CDR2 YYNGEE. Trimming took 4 bases from V and 6 from J; bases not matched to a gene: 7. This CDR3 spans 14 amino acids.

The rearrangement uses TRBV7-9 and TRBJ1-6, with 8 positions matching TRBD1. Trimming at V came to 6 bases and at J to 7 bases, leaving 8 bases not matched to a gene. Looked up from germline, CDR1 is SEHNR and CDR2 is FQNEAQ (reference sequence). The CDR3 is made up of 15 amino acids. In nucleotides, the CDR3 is TGTGCCAGCAGTCCACCCGGACAGGGAAATTCACCCCTCCACTTT. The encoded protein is CASSPPGQGNSPLHF.

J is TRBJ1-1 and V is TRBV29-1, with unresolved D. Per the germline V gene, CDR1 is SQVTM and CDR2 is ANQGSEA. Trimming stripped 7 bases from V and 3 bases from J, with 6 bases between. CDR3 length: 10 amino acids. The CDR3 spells CSARHTEAFF. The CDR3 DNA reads TGCAGCGCCCGCCACACTGAAGCTTTCTTT.

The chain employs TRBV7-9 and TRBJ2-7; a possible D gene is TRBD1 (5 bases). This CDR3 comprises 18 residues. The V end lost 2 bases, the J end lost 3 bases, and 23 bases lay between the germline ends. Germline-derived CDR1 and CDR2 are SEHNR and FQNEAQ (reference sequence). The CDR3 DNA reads TGTGCCAGCAGCTTAAAGGCTGGAACAGGCCATTTACGCTACGAGCAGTACTTC. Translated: CASSLKAGTGHLRYEQYF. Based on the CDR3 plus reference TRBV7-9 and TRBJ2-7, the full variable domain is DTGVSQNPRHKITKRGQNVTFRCDPISEHNRLYWYRQTLGQGPEFLTYFQNEAQLEKSRLLSDRFSAERPKGSFSTLEIQRTEQGDSAMYLCASSLKAGTGHLRYEQYFGPGTRLTVT.

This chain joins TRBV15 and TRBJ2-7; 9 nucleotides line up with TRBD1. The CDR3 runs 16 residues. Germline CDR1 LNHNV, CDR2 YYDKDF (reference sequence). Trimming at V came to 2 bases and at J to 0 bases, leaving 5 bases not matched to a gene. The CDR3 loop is CATSRTSGQGSYEQYF. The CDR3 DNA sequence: TGTGCCACCAGCAGAACTTCGGGACAGGGCTCCTACGAGCAGTACTTC. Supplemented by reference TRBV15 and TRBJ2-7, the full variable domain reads DAMVIQNPRYQVTQFGKPVTLSCSQTLNHNVMYWYQQKSSQAPKLLFHYYDKDFNNEADTPDNFQSRRPNTSFCFLDIRSPGLGDTAMYLCATSRTSGQGSYEQYFGPGTRLTVT.

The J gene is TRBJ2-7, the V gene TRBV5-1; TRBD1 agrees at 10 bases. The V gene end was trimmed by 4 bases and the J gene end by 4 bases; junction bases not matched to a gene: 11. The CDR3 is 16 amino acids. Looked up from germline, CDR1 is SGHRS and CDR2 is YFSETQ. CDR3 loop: CASSVQPGQGSYEQYF. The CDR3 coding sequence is TGCGCCAGCAGCGTACAACCGGGACAGGGGAGTTACGAGCAGTACTTC.

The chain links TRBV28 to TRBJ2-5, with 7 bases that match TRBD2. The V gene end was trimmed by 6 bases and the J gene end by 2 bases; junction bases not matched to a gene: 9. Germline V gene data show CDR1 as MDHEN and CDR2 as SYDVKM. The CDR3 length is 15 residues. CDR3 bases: TGTGCCAGCAGATTGGGAGGGGTACGGCAAGAGACCCAGTACTTC. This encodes CASRLGGVRQETQYF.

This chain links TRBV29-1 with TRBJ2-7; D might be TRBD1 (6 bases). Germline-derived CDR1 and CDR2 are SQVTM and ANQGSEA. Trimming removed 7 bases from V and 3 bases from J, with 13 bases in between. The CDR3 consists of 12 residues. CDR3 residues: CSARTEFYEQYF. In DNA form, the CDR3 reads TGCAGCGCCCGGACAGAATTCTACGAGCAGTACTTC.

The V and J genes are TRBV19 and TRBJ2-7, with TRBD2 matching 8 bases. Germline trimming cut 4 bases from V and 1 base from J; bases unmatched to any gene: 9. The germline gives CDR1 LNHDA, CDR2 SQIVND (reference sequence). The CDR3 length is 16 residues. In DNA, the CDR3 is TGTGCCAGTAGTACGTTTCCCGGGACTAGATCCTACGAGCAGTACTTC. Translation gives CASSTFPGTRSYEQYF.

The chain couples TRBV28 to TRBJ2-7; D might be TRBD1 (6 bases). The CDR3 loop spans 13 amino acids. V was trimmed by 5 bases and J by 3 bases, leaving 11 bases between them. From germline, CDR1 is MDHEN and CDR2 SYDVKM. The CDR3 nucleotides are TGTGCCAGCAGTCCTGGACAGTTCTACGAGCAGTACTTC. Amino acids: CASSPGQFYEQYF.

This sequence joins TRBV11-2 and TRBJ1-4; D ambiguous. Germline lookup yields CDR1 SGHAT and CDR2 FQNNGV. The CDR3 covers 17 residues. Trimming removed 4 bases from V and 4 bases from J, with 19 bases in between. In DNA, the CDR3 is TGTGCCAGCAGCTCGACTTATGGGCTGGAGGATAATGAAAAACTGTTTTTT. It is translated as CASSSTYGLEDNEKLFF.

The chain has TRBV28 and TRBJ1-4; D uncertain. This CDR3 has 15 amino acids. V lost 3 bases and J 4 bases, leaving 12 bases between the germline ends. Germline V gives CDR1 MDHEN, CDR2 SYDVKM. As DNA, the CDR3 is TGTGCCAGCAGTTTCCAAGGCACCCTTAATGAAAAACTGTTTTTT. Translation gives CASSFQGTLNEKLFF. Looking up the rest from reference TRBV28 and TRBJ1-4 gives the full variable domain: DVKVTQSSRYLVKRTGEKVFLECVQDMDHENMFWYRQDPGLGLRLIYFSYDVKMKEKGDIPEGYSVSREKKERFSLILESASTNQTSMYLCASSFQGTLNEKLFFGSGTQLSVL.

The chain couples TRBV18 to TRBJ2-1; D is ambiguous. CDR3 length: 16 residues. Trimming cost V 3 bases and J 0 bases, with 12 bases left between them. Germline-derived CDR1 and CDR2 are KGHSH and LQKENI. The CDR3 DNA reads TGTGCCAGCTCACCTGGAGATCTTAGCTCCTACAATGAGCAGTTCTTC. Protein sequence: CASSPGDLSSYNEQFF.

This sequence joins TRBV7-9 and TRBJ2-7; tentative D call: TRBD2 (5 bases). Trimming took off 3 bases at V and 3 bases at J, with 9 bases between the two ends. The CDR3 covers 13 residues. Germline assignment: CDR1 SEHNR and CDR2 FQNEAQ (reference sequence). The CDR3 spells CASSLTGNYEQYF. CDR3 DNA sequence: TGTGCCAGCAGCTTGACGGGGAACTACGAGCAGTACTTC.

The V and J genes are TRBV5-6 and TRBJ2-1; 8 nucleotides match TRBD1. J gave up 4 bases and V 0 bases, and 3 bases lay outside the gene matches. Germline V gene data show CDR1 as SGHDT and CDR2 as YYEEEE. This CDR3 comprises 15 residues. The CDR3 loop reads CASSLAGTGYNEQFF. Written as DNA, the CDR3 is TGTGCCAGCAGCTTGGCCGGGACAGGATACAATGAGCAGTTCTTC.

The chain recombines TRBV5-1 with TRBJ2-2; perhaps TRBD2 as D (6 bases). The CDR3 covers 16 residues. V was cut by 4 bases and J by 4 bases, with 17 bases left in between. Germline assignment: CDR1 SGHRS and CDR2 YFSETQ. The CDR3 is CASSRGWRERTGELFF. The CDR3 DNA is TGCGCCAGCAGCCGGGGGTGGCGGGAACGCACCGGGGAGCTGTTTTTT.

The CDR3 DNA is TGTGCCAGCACCTTCAACAGGGACGAGAACACCGGGGAGCTGTTTTTT. This gives the protein CASTFNRDENTGELFF. The chain combines TRBV11-2 with TRBJ2-2; tentatively, D is TRBD1 (6 bases). Germline V lookup: CDR1 SGHAT, CDR2 FQNNGV. This CDR3 comprises 16 residues. Trimming took 7 bases from V and 1 from J, leaving 16 bases between them.

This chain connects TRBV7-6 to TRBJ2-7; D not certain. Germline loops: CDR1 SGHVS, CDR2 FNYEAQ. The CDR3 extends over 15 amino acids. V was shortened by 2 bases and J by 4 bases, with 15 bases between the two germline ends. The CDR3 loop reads CASSLKIGFLYEQYF. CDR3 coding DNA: TGTGCCAGCAGCTTAAAAATAGGATTTTTATACGAGCAGTACTTC.

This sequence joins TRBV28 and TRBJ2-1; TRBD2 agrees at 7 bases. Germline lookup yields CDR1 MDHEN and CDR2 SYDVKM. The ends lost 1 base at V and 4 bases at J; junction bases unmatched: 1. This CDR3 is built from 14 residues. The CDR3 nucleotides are TGTGCCAGCAGTTTATATAGCGGGTACAATGAGCAGTTCTTC. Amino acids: CASSLYSGYNEQFF.

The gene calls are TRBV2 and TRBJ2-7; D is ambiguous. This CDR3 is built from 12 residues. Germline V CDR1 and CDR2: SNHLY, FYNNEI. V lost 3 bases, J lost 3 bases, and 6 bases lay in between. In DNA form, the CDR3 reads TGTGCCAGCAGTGAGGGAAACTACGAGCAGTACTTC. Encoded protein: CASSEGNYEQYF.

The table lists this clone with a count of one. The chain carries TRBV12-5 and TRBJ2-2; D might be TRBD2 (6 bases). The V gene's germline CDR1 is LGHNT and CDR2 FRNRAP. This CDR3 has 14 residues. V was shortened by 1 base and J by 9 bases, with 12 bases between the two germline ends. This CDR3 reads CASGLGTSNWELFF. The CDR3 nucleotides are TGTGCTAGTGGTTTGGGCACTAGCAATTGGGAGCTGTTTTTT.

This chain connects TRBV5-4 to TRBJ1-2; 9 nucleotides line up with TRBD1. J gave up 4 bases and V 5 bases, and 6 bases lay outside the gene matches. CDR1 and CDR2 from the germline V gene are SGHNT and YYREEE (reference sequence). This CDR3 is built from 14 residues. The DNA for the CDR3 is TGTGCCAGCAGAATACAGGGGGCCGGCTATGGCTACACCTTC. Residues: CASRIQGAGYGYTF.

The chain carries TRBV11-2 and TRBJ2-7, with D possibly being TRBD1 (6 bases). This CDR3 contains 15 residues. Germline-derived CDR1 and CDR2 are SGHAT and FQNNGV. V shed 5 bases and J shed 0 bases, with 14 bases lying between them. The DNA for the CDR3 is TGTGCCAGCAGCGCCGGACAGTTTTACTCCTACGAGCAGTACTTC. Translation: CASSAGQFYSYEQYF.

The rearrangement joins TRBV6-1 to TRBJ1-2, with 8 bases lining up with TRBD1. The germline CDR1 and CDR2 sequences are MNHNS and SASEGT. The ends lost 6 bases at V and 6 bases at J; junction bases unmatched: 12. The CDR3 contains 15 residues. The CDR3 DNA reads TGTGCCAGCAGGGAGACCCTTTTGACAGGGGATGGCTACACCTTC. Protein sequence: CASRETLLTGDGYTF.

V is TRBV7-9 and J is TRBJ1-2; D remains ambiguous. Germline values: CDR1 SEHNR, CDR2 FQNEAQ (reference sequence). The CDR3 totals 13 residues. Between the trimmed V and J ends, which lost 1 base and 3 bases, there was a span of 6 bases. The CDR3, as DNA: TGTGCCAGCAGCTTAGAGGTGCACTATGGCTACACCTTC. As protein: CASSLEVHYGYTF.

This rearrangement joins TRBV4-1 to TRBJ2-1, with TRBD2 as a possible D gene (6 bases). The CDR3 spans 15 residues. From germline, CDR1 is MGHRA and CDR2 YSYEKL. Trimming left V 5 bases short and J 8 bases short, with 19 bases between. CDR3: CASSFRDSRFDEQFF. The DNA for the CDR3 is TGCGCCAGCAGCTTCCGGGACTCCCGTTTCGATGAGCAGTTCTTC.

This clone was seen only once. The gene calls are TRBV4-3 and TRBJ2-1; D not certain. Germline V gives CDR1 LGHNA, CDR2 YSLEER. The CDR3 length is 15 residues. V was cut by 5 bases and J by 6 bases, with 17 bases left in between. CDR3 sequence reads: CASSRRLAVGNEQFF. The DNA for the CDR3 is TGCGCCAGCAGCAGGAGACTGGCCGTGGGCAATGAGCAGTTCTTC.

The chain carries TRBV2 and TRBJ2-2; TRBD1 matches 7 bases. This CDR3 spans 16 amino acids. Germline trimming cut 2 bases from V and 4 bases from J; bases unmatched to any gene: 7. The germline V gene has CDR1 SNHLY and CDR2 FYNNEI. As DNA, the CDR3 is TGTGCCAGCAGTGAACGGTTAGGGGGCGGCACCGGGGAGCTGTTTTTT. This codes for CASSERLGGGTGELFF.